The source of this T cell receptor beta chain is a study of T cell changes during pregnancy in multiple sclerosis. Clones were sequenced by immunoSEQ multiplex PCR, and TCRdb holds only the in-frame ones, with some missing. The sample records around 30,000 clones, just over 90% being singletons. The receptor was derived from a female donor with multiple sclerosis, enrolled in a pregnancy study. The source material was CD8+ T cells from peripheral blood mononuclear cells, sampled in the second trimester of pregnancy.

DNA of the CDR3: TGTGCCAGTAGTATGCTCCGGGGCTCCTACGAGCAGTACTTC. Translated, it gives CASSMLRGSYEQYF. The V and J genes are TRBV19 and TRBJ2-7; TRBD2 might be the D (5 bases). There are 14 residues in the CDR3. The V and J ends lost 3 bases and 0 bases respectively, with 9 bases between them. CDR1 and CDR2 from the germline V gene are LNHDA and SQIVND (reference sequence).